This TCR beta chain was sequenced in a study of blood T cell repertoires in COVID-19. On the study more broadly: The United States, Italy and Spain supplied acute and convalescent COVID-19 samples. PBMCs, B-cell-depleted T cells, or T cells were the source of the cDNA or gDNA that made up the material.

Per the original methods: It was from reference gene primer amplification that nucleated cell counts were estimated. Libraries were prepared by immunoSEQ multiplex PCR; TCRdb keeps only in-frame clonotypes and omits some of them. The V and J calls and clone size come from that table; D and trimming were worked out from the DNA. Among a few hundred thousand clones listed, 80% to 90% were seen once. The germline V gene encodes CDR1 LNHDA and CDR2 SQIVND (reference sequence). This CDR3 is 16 amino acids long. Deletions cut 6 bases from V and 0 bases from J, with 12 bases between. This receptor was taken from a woman in her forties or fifties with acute or convalescent COVID-19. This sequence joins TRBV19 and TRBJ2-6, with D possibly being TRBD2 (6 bases). The sequenced sample consisted of peripheral blood. CDR3 in DNA: TGTGCCAGTAGAACCGCCGGGGGCTCTGGGGCCAACGTCCTGACTTTC. Translated: CASRTAGGSGANVLTF.